These 23 T cell receptor beta chains originate from one sample sequenced in a study of blood T cells in healthy people across ages. Alongside a J-beta primer mix, a sample-barcoded 5' primer served in a second PCR lasting 7 to 11 cycles. TCRdb ran MiXCR on the 5' RACE reads and lists one entry per CDR3 protein. The profile shows some 1.6 million distinct CDR3 sequences, 30% to 40% of them singletons. Source material: blood. These receptors all stem from a woman aged 30 to 39 in good health.

There are a few counts of this clonotype. This chain connects TRBV2 to TRBJ2-7; a possible D gene is TRBD2 (5 bases). This CDR3 spans 12 amino acids. The ends were cut back, 8 bases at V and 3 bases at J, with 11 bases in the middle. The germline CDR1 and CDR2 sequences are SNHLY and FYNNEI. The CDR3 reads CASFGRDYEQYF. CDR3 sequence (DNA): TGTGCCAGCTTCGGACGGGACTACGAGCAGTACTTC. Drawing the rest from reference TRBV2 and TRBJ2-7, the complete variable domain is EPEVTQTPSHQVTQMGQEVILRCVPISNHLYFYWYRQILGQKVEFLVSFYNNEISEKSEIFDDQFSVERPDGSNFTLKIRSTKLEDSAMYFCASFGRDYEQYFGPGTRLTVT.

The V gene is TRBV9, the J gene TRBJ2-5, with 11 bases aligning to TRBD2. Per germline, CDR1 SGDLS and CDR2 YYNGEE. This CDR3 is 17 amino acids long. V lost 0 bases and J lost 3; bases outside the gene matches: 7. Here the CDR3 reads CASSVGLAGGREETQYF. CDR3 DNA: TGTGCCAGCAGCGTAGGGCTAGCGGGAGGACGCGAAGAGACCCAGTACTTC.

The rearrangement joins TRBV6-1 to TRBJ2-7, with 12 positions matching TRBD2. CDR1 is MNHNS, CDR2 SASEGT, per germline. CDR3 length: 15 amino acids. Trimming removed 8 bases from V and 6 bases from J; junction bases left unmatched: 11. The chain's CDR3 is CASARLAGEIGEQYF. The CDR3, as DNA: TGTGCCAGCGCTAGACTAGCGGGGGAAATAGGCGAGCAGTACTTC.

V usage is TRBV9 and J usage is TRBJ2-1; 10 nucleotides agree with TRBD2. The germline V gene has CDR1 SGDLS and CDR2 YYNGEE. The CDR3 length is 16 residues. Trimming removed 0 bases from V and 3 bases from J; junction bases left unmatched: 3. The CDR3 is CASSVGTSGDYNEQFF. For the CDR3, the DNA is TGTGCCAGCAGCGTAGGTACTAGCGGGGACTACAATGAGCAGTTCTTC.

A note on this clonotype: A clone one base away is much larger, so this may be a read error. The chain is built from TRBV12-3 or TRBV12-4 and TRBJ1-2; tentative D call: TRBD1 (6 bases). CDR3 size: 14 residues. The CDR3 nucleotides are TGTGCCAGCAGGTTAGTGGCAGGGGCACAAGGCTACACCTTC. Protein: CASRLVAGAQGYTF.

At least ten counts were recorded for this clonotype. The chain couples TRBV29-1 to TRBJ2-7; D unresolved. Germline CDR1 and CDR2: SQVTM and ANQGSEA. The CDR3 runs to 11 residues. V lost 4 bases, J lost 4 bases, and 8 bases lay in between. CDR3: CSVGEVYEQYF. CDR3 in DNA: TGCAGCGTTGGTGAGGTTTACGAGCAGTACTTC.

The chain combines TRBV27 with TRBJ2-3, with no clear D. CDR3 length equals 17 residues. Trimming took off 3 bases at V and 0 bases at J, with 16 bases between the two ends. CDR1 MNHEY and CDR2 SMNVEV come from the germline V gene (reference sequence). Written as DNA, the CDR3 is TGTGCCAGCAGTTTTTGGCCCCGCAAGTCAAGCACAGATACGCAGTATTTT. This gives the protein CASSFWPRKSSTDTQYF.

V is TRBV6-5 and J is TRBJ1-2; D is undetermined. V was trimmed by 5 bases and J by 4 bases, leaving 17 bases between them. This CDR3 has 15 amino acids. Germline CDR1 reads MNHEY; CDR2 reads SVGAGI. The CDR3 nucleotides read TGTGCCAGCAGTGTTTCGGTACGATACTTCTATGGCTACACCTTC. The encoded protein is CASSVSVRYFYGYTF.

CDR3: CASRADSSGGSYEQYF. Here the CDR3 DNA reads TGTGCCAGCAGGGCGGACTCAAGCGGGGGATCCTACGAGCAGTACTTC. The chain recombines TRBV12-3 or TRBV12-4 with TRBJ2-7; 8 bases fit TRBD2. V lost 6 bases to trimming and J lost 1 base; unmatched junction nucleotides: 11. This CDR3 contains 16 residues.

There are a few counts of this clonotype. The genes are TRBV20-1 and TRBJ2-3, with a weak D call TRBD2 (6 bases). V was shortened by 3 bases and J by 6 bases, with 16 bases between the two germline ends. Germline V gene data show CDR1 as DFQATT and CDR2 as SNEGSKA (reference sequence). CDR3 length equals 14 residues. The DNA of the CDR3 is TGCAGTGCTAGTAGCCACGGGAGTATGGATACGCAGTATTTT. Translating gives CSASSHGSMDTQYF.

This clonotype was seen only a few times. This chain joins TRBV4-2 and TRBJ1-5; D is unresolved. Trimming took off 4 bases at V and 5 bases at J, with 9 bases between the two ends. CDR1 is LGHNA and CDR2 is YNFKEQ in the germline V gene. The CDR3 covers 13 residues. CDR3 loop: CASSPTADQPQHF. CDR3 nucleotide sequence: TGTGCCAGCAGCCCTACGGCGGATCAGCCCCAGCATTTT.

Notes on this clonotype: The junction and the germline gene differ at one end; a read error may be behind it. This chain joins TRBV29-1 and TRBJ2-2, with 9 bases identical to TRBD1. The CDR3 contains 14 residues. In germline, CDR1 is SQVTM, CDR2 ANQGSEA. The CDR3 here is CSVLGQGYTGERFF. In DNA, the CDR3 is TGCAGCGTCCTCGGACAGGGGTACACCGGGGAGCGGTTTTTT.

This clonotype was recorded a few times. The CDR3 reads CASSQRTSGGASYNEQFF. For the CDR3, the DNA is TGCGCCAGCAGCCAGCGTACTAGCGGGGGGGCGTCCTACAATGAGCAGTTCTTC. This chain uses TRBV4-1 with TRBJ2-1; 13 nucleotides match TRBD2. V lost 3 bases to trimming and J lost 1 base; unmatched junction nucleotides: 6. Looked up from germline, CDR1 is MGHRA and CDR2 is YSYEKL. This CDR3 has 18 amino acids.

The genes are TRBV25-1 and TRBJ1-2, with D perhaps TRBD1 (5 bases). The germline V and J ends were trimmed by 6 bases and 4 bases, with 12 bases remaining between them. Germline V CDR1 and CDR2: MGHDK, SYGVNS. This CDR3 has 13 amino acids. As DNA, the CDR3 is TGTGCCAGCAGAATGGGGGAAAGCTATGGCTACACCTTC. Encoded protein: CASRMGESYGYTF.

The rearrangement uses TRBV7-2 and TRBJ2-3, with D unclear. The CDR3 covers 16 residues. Trimming stripped 1 base from V and 8 bases from J, with 19 bases between. Germline loops: CDR1 SGHTA, CDR2 FQGNSA. The CDR3 DNA reads TGTGCCAGCAGCTTAGAGCAAGGAAAACGACGGTTTACGCAGTATTTT. Its translation: CASSLEQGKRRFTQYF. The complete variable domain, with remaining parts taken from reference TRBV7-2 and TRBJ2-3, reads GAGVSQSPSNKVTEKGKDVELRCDPISGHTALYWYRQSLGQGLEFLIYFQGNSAPDKSGLPSDRFSAERTGGSVSTLTIQRTQQEDSAVYLCASSLEQGKRRFTQYFGPGTRLTVL.

In its sample, this clonotype was seen a few times. The genes are TRBV20-1 and TRBJ2-3; D is ambiguous. Per germline, CDR1 DFQATT and CDR2 SNEGSKA (reference sequence). V dropped 3 bases and J dropped 4 bases, with 5 bases sitting between them. CDR3 size: 11 residues. CDR3 nucleotide sequence: TGCAGTGCTAGTAGGGCAGATACGCAGTATTTT. It translates to CSASRADTQYF.

The rearrangement links TRBV20-1 to TRBJ1-2; D not resolved. Germline lookup yields CDR1 DFQATT and CDR2 SNEGSKA (reference sequence). V dropped 4 bases and J dropped 4 bases, with 10 bases sitting between them. The CDR3 length is 12 residues. CDR3 sequence: CSAIEGFYGYTF. DNA for the CDR3: TGCAGTGCTATAGAGGGATTCTATGGCTACACCTTC.

This clonotype was seen only a few times. The CDR3 DNA reads as TGTGCCAGCTCATCCAAATTCTCAGGGCAGGGTGCCTACGAGCAGTACTTC. Its translation: CASSSKFSGQGAYEQYF. This sequence joins TRBV18 and TRBJ2-7; possible D gene TRBD1, 5 bases. This CDR3 has 17 residues. Germline assignment: CDR1 KGHSH and CDR2 LQKENI. The ends were cut back, 5 bases at V and 2 bases at J, with 22 bases in the middle.

This chain uses TRBV20-1 with TRBJ2-5; TRBD2 agrees at 7 bases. Germline assignment: CDR1 DFQATT and CDR2 SNEGSKA (reference sequence). Losses at the gene ends were 0 bases for V and 5 bases for J; bases not matched to a gene: 12. The CDR3 consists of 16 residues. The CDR3 sequence is CSARDLRTLAGETQYF. The CDR3 coding sequence is TGCAGTGCTAGAGATCTTAGGACATTAGCGGGCGAGACCCAGTACTTC.

The chain recombines TRBV7-9 with TRBJ2-2; D remains ambiguous. Germline CDR1 reads SEHNR; CDR2 reads FQNEAQ (reference sequence). This CDR3 contains 16 residues. The V gene lost 5 bases and the J gene lost 0 bases, with 13 bases spanning the gap. CDR3 DNA sequence: TGTGCCAGCAGCACCACGTGGGTAGCGAACACCGGGGAGCTGTTTTTT. Amino acid sequence: CASSTTWVANTGELFF.

The V gene is TRBV7-6, the J gene TRBJ2-2; 11 positions agree with TRBD2. CDR1 is SGHVS and CDR2 is FNYEAQ in the germline V gene. The length of the CDR3 is 16 residues. V trimming: 3 bases; J trimming: 4 bases; junction bases outside the gene matches: 4. The DNA of the CDR3 is TGTGCCAGCAGCTTTGGGACTAGCGGAGGCACCGGGGAGCTGTTTTTT. Translation: CASSFGTSGGTGELFF.

The chain carries TRBV19 and TRBJ2-1, with 7 bases aligning to TRBD1. CDR3 size: 16 residues. The ends lost 1 base at V and 7 bases at J; junction bases unmatched: 10. Germline V CDR1 and CDR2: LNHDA, SQIVND (reference sequence). The CDR3, as DNA: TGTGCCAGTAGTATAGTCGACAGGGTAAAGGATAATGAGCAGTTCTTC. Protein product: CASSIVDRVKDNEQFF.

This clonotype was observed a handful of times. The chain couples TRBV15 to TRBJ2-1, with D tentatively TRBD2 (7 bases). The V and J ends lost 4 bases and 7 bases respectively, with 20 bases between them. The CDR3 consists of 16 residues. The germline gives CDR1 LNHNV, CDR2 YYDKDF (reference sequence). In nucleotides, the CDR3 is TGTGCCACCAGCAAACTTGGCGGGGGCCCAGGAAATGAGCAGTTCTTC. This encodes CATSKLGGGPGNEQFF.